A single T cell receptor beta chain is shown here with its context. Its antigen is not known. Germline values: CDR1 SGHAT, CDR2 FQNNGV. The CDR3 contains 13 residues. Trimming cost V 5 bases and J 1 base; bases outside gene matches: 2. The data were obtained in a study of OX40 agonist ivuxolimab in advanced cancers. Repertoires were generated with immunoSEQ multiplex PCR, while TCRdb's copy carries only in-frame clones and drops some. The sample records approximately 8,200 clones, about 88% being singletons. Whole-study findings and limits: No antigen was identified for the clonally expanded peripheral T cells.

Blood specimens came from baseline, cycle 4 day 1, and cycle 7 day 1. The material sequenced was CD4+ or CD8+ T cells sorted from blood, taken in a trial of the OX40 agonist ivuxolimab. The sequence derives from an adult with an advanced solid tumor such as melanoma, head and neck, liver or kidney cancer. The chain has TRBV11-2 and TRBJ2-7; 7 nucleotides agree with TRBD2. The CDR3 coding sequence is TGTGCCAGCAGCCTTAGCGGGTCCTACGAGCAGTACTTC. Its translation: CASSLSGSYEQYF.